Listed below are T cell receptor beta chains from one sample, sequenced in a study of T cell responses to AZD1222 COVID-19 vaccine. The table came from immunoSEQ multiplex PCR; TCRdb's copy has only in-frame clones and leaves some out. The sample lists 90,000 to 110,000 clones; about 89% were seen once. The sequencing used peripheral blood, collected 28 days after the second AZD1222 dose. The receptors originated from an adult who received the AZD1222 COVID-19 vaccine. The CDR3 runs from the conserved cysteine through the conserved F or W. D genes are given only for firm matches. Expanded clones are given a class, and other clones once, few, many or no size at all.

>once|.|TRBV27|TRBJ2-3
CASSHEAWADTQYF
TGTGCCAGCAGCCACGAAGCCTGGGCAGATACGCAGTATTTT
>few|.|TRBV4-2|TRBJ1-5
CASSQGTGNQPQHF
TGTGCCAGCAGCCAAGGGACTGGGAATCAGCCCCAGCATTTT
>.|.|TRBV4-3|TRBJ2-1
CASSQVGLGSSYNEQFF
TGCGCCAGCAGCCAAGTGGGGCTCGGGAGCTCCTACAATGAGCAGTTCTTC
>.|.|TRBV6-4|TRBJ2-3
CASSDSTDTQYF
TGTGCCAGCAGTGACAGTACAGATACGCAGTATTTT
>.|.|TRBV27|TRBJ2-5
CASSRIAAYETQYF
TGTGCCAGCAGTCGAATCGCGGCTTATGAGACCCAGTACTTC
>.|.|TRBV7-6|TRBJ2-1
CASSLVILAHNEQFF
TGTGCCAGCAGCTTAGTAATACTAGCCCACAATGAGCAGTTCTTC
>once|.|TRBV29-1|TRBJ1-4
CSVGLQGGAEKLFF
TGCAGCGTTGGACTACAGGGAGGCGCCGAAAAACTGTTTTTT
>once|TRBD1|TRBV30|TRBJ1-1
CAWSSGQGIPERAFF
TGTGCCTGGAGCTCCGGACAGGGGATCCCTGAGAGGGCTTTCTTT
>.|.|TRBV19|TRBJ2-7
CASSIKGTASYEQYF
TGTGCCAGTAGTATCAAGGGGACCGCCTCCTACGAGCAGTACTTC
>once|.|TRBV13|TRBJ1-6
CASSIRGVDSPLHF
TGTGCCAGCAGCATAAGGGGTGTAGACTCACCCCTCCACTTT
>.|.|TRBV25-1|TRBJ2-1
CASSITGESNEQFF
TGTGCCAGCAGTATCACGGGGGAGTCCAATGAGCAGTTCTTC
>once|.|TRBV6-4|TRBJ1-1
CASSEQYTNTEAFF
TGTGCCAGCAGCGAACAATATACGAACACTGAAGCTTTCTTT
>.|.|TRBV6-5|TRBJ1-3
CASSYGRILSGNTIYF
TGTGCCAGCAGTTACGGGCGGATTCTCTCTGGAAACACCATATATTTT
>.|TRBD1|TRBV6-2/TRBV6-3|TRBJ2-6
CASSHFRGPEISGANVLTF
TGTGCCAGCAGCCATTTTAGGGGGCCCGAAATCTCTGGGGCCAACGTCCTGACTTTC
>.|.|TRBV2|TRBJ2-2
CASKRDPGELFF
TGTGCCAGCAAGAGGGATCCCGGGGAGCTGTTTTTT
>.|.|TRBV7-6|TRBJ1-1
CASSLVAGGGVDTEAFF
TGTGCCAGCAGCTTAGTGGCGGGGGGCGGCGTGGACACTGAAGCTTTCTTT
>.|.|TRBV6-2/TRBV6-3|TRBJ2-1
CASSYSASVHEQFF
TGTGCCAGCAGTTACTCGGCTAGCGTCCATGAGCAGTTCTTC
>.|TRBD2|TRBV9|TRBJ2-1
CASSGGLAYPDEQFF
TGTGCCAGCAGCGGGGGACTAGCGTATCCGGATGAGCAGTTCTTC
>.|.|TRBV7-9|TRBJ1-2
CASSFEGGHGYTF
TGTGCCAGCAGCTTCGAGGGTGGGCATGGCTACACCTTC
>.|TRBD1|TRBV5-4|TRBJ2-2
CASSPGWGQGVSGELFF
TGTGCCAGCAGCCCTGGGTGGGGACAGGGGGTCTCGGGGGAGCTGTTTTTT
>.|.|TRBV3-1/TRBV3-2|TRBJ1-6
CASSPLRRGSPLHF
TGTGCCAGCAGCCCCCTACGGAGGGGTTCACCCCTCCACTTT
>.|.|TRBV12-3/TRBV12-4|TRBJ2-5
CASCQLVETQYF
TGTGCCAGCTGTCAGTTGGTAGAGACCCAGTACTTC
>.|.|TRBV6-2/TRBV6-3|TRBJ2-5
CASSYSPGALSQYF
TGTGCCAGCAGTTACTCGCCGGGGGCTTTGTCCCAGTACTTC
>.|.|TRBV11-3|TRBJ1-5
CASSLQRGGNQPQHF
TGTGCCAGCAGCCTCCAAAGAGGGGGCAATCAGCCCCAGCATTTT
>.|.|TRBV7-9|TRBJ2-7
CASTNPARPPAEQYF
TGTGCCAGCACGAACCCCGCCCGGCCTCCTGCCGAGCAGTACTTC
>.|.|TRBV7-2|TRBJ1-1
CASSVLRGGMNTEAFF
TGTGCCAGCAGCGTTTTGCGGGGGGGTATGAACACTGAAGCTTTCTTT
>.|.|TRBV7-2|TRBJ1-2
CASSLDLSYGYTF
TGTGCCAGCAGCTTAGATCTATCCTATGGCTACACCTTC
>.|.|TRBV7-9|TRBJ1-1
CASSLAGVNTEAFF
TGTGCCAGCAGCTTGGCAGGGGTGAACACTGAAGCTTTCTTT
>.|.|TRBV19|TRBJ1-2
CASNEIQGLDYGYTF
TGTGCCAGTAACGAAATCCAGGGTTTGGACTATGGCTACACCTTC
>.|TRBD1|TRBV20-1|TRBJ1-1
CSASSNRGRRGTEAFF
TGCAGTGCTAGTTCGAACAGGGGGCGTCGCGGTACTGAAGCTTTCTTT
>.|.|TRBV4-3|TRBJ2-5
CASSQGRGETQYF
TGCGCCAGCAGCCAAGGACGTGGAGAGACCCAGTACTTC
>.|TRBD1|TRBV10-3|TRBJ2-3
CAISELRGQGTDTQYF
TGTGCCATCAGTGAGCTTAGGGGACAGGGAACAGATACGCAGTATTTT
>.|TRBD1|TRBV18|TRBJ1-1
CASSPGQGEREFF
TGTGCCAGCTCACCGGGACAGGGGGAACGTGAGTTCTTT
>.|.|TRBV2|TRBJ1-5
CASSQTTVGNQPQHF
TGTGCCAGCAGTCAAACTACAGTAGGCAATCAGCCCCAGCATTTT
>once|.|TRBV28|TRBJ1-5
CASRQGGAGNQPQHF
TGTGCCAGCCGACAAGGGGGAGCTGGCAATCAGCCCCAGCATTTT
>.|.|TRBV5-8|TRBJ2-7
CASSLEKGRVNEQYF
TGTGCCAGCAGCTTGGAAAAGGGCAGGGTCAACGAGCAGTACTTC
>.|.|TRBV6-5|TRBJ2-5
CASSLLRTAVRTQYF
TGTGCCAGCAGTTTATTACGGACAGCGGTACGGACCCAGTACTTC
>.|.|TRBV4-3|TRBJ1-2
CASSQQRTANYGYTF
TGCGCCAGCAGCCAACAAAGGACGGCTAACTATGGCTACACCTTC
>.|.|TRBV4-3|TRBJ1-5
CASSQDRLSNQPQHF
TGCGCCAGCAGCCAAGATCGACTTAGCAATCAGCCCCAGCATTTT
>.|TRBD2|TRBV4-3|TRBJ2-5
CASSQGGDETQYF
TGCGCCAGCAGCCAGGGGGGGGATGAGACCCAGTACTTC
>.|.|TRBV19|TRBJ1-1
CASSDTGNTEAFF
TGTGCCAGTAGCGATACAGGGAACACTGAAGCTTTCTTT
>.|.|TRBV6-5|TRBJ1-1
CASMGIRTEAFF
TGTGCCAGCATGGGGATACGGACTGAAGCTTTCTTT
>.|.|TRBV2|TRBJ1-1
CASRENGAFF
TGTGCCAGCAGGGAAAACGGAGCTTTCTTT
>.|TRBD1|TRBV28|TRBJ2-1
CASRTDRGHLYEQFF
TGTGCCAGCAGGACCGACAGGGGCCACCTCTACGAGCAGTTCTTC
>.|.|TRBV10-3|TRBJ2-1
CAIKPGGDNEQFF
TGTGCCATCAAGCCTGGAGGGGACAATGAGCAGTTCTTC
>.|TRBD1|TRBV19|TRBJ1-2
CASKEGGQDFFNYGYTF
TGTGCCAGTAAGGAAGGGGGACAGGACTTTTTTAACTATGGCTACACCTTC
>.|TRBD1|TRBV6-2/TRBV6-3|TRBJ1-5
CASSRDRGRRDQPQHF
TGTGCCAGCAGCCGGGACAGGGGGCGCAGGGATCAGCCCCAGCATTTT
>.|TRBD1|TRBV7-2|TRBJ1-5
CASSTRTGPGQPQHF
TGTGCCAGCAGCACAAGGACAGGGCCAGGTCAGCCCCAGCATTTT
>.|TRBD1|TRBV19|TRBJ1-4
CASSKRDRAEKLFF
TGTGCCAGTAGTAAACGGGACAGGGCCGAAAAACTGTTTTTT
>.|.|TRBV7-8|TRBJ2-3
CASSPSKGWPDTQYF
TGTGCCAGCAGCCCCAGTAAGGGATGGCCAGATACGCAGTATTTT
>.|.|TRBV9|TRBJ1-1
CASSVGTRIGHTEAFF
TGTGCCAGCAGCGTAGGGACAAGGATTGGTCACACTGAAGCTTTCTTT
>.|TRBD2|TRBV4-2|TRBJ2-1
CASSQGLAVYNEQFF
TGTGCCAGCAGCCAGGGACTAGCGGTCTACAATGAGCAGTTCTTC
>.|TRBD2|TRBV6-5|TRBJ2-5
CASKGQREVETQYF
TGTGCCAGCAAAGGACAGCGGGAGGTAGAGACCCAGTACTTC
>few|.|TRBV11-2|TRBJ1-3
CASSPAVRLSGNTIYF
TGTGCCAGCAGCCCCGCCGTGCGCTTATCTGGAAACACCATATATTTT